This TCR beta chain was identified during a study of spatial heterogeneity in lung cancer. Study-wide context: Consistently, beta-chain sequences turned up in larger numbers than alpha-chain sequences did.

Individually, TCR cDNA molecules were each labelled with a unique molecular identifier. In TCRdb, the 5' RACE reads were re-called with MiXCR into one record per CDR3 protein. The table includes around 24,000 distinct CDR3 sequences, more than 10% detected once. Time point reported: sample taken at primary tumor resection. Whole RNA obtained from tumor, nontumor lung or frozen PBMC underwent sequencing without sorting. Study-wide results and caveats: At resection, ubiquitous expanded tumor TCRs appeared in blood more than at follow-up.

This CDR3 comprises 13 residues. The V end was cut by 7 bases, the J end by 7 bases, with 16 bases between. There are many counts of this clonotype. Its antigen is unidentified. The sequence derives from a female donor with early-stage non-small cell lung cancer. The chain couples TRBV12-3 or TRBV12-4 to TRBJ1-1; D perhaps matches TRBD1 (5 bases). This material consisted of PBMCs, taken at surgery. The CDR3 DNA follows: TGTGCCAGCACCCTGCCCGGGGGACGTGAAGCTTTCTTT. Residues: CASTLPGGREAFF.